This T cell receptor (beta chain) is drawn from a study of T cell responses to AZD1222 COVID-19 vaccine. Regarding the study as a whole: Compared with day 0, the breadth and depth of the Spike-specific TCR repertoire rose significantly after two doses of AZD1222. Clonal diversity was possibly underestimated, and white British individuals and females predominated among donors. Just a handful of AZD1222 recipients tested seropositive at baseline.

Clones were read by immunoSEQ multiplex PCR, and TCRdb kept only the in-frame ones, dropping some. The table shows about 140,000 clones, with approximately 91% occurring only once. On this clone itself: The antigen is not known.

This CDR3 is built from 14 residues. Germline-derived CDR1 and CDR2 are MGHDK and SYGVNS. V was pared by 3 bases and J by 8 bases, with 15 bases between. The sample here was peripheral blood, taken on day 0 of AZD1222 vaccination. This receptor was obtained from an adult in good health. This chain links TRBV25-1 with TRBJ2-3; D is uncertain. In DNA form, the CDR3 reads TGTGCCAGCAGTGACAGGCTATTGTCTTCTACGCAGTATTTT. Encoded protein: CASSDRLLSSTQYF.